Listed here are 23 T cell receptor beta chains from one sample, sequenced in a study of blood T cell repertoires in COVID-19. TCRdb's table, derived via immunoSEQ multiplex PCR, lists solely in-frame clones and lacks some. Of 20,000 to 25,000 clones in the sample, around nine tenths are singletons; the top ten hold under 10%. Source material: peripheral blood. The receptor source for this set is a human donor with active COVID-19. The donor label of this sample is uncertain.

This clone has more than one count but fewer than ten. This CDR3 is CASSIQGAFQPQHF. CDR3 DNA: TGTGCCAGTAGTATACAGGGGGCGTTTCAGCCCCAGCATTTT. The chain couples TRBV19 to TRBJ1-5; 8 bases line up with TRBD1. The germline gives CDR1 LNHDA, CDR2 SQIVND (reference sequence). This CDR3 has 14 residues. Germline trimming cut 2 bases from V and 6 bases from J; bases unmatched to any gene: 3.

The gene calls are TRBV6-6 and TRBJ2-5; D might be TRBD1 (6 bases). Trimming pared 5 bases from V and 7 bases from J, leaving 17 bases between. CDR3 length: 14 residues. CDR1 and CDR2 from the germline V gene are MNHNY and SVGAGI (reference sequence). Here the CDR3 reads CASSPDRTERTQYF. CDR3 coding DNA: TGTGCCAGCAGTCCTGATCGGACAGAACGGACCCAGTACTTC.

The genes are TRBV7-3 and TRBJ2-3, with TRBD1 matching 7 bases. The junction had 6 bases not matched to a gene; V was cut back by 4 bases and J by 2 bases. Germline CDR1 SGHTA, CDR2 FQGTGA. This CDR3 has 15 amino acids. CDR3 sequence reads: CASSSPGQNTDTQYF. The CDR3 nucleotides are TGTGCCAGCAGCTCACCGGGACAGAACACAGATACGCAGTATTTT.

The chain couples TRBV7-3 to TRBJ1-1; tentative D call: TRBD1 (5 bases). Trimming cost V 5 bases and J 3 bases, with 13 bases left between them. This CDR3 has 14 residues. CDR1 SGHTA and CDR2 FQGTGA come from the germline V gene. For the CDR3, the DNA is TGTGCCAGCAGCAAAACGGTGGGGCACACTGAAGCTTTCTTT. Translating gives CASSKTVGHTEAFF.

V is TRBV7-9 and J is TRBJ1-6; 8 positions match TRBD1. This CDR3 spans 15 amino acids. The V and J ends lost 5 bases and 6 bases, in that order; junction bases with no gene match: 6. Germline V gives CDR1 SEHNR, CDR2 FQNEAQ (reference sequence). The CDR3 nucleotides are TGTGCCAGCAGCCGAACAGGGGGGATTAATTCACCCCTCCACTTT. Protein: CASSRTGGINSPLHF. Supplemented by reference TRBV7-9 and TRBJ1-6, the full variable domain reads DTGVSQNPRHKITKRGQNVTFRCDPISEHNRLYWYRQTLGQGPEFLTYFQNEAQLEKSRLLSDRFSAERPKGSFSTLEIQRTEQGDSAMYLCASSRTGGINSPLHFGNGTRLTVT.

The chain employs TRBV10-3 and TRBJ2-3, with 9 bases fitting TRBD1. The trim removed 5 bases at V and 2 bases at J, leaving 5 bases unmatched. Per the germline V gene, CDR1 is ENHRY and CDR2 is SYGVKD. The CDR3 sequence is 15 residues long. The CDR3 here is CAISLGTGSTDTQYF. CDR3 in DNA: TGTGCCATCAGTCTCGGGACAGGGTCCACAGATACGCAGTATTTT.

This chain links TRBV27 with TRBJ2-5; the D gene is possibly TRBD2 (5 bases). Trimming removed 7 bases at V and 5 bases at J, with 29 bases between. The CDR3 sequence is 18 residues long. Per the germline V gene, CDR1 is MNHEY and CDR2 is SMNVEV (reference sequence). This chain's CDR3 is CASNPIAPGLPRRETQYF. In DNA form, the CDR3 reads TGTGCCAGCAATCCCATAGCCCCCGGACTCCCCCGGAGGGAGACCCAGTACTTC.

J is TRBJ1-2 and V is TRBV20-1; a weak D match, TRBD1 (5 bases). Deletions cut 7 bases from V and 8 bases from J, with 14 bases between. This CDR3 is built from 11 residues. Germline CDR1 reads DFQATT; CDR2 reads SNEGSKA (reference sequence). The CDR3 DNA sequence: TGCAGTGTGGGGGGAGAAGCGGGCTACACCTTC. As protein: CSVGGEAGYTF.

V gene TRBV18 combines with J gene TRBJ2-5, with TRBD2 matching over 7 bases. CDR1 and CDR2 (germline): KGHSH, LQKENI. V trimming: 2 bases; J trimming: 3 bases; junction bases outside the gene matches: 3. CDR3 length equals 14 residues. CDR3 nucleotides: TGTGCCAGCTCACCATTGGGGGGGAAAGAGACCCAGTACTTC. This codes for CASSPLGGKETQYF.

The CDR3 DNA is TGTGCCAGCAGCTTAAACCAGTACAATGAGCAGTTCTTC. Its translation is CASSLNQYNEQFF. The genes are TRBV11-3 and TRBJ2-1; D unclear. Germline V gene lookup returns CDR1 SGHNT and CDR2 YENEEA. The CDR3 extends over 13 amino acids. V gave up 2 bases and J gave up 4 bases, with 6 bases separating them.

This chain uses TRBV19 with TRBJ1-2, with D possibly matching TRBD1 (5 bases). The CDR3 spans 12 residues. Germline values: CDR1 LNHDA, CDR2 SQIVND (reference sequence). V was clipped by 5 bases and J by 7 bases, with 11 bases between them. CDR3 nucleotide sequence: TGTGCCAGTAGTCTCCGGGGGACTGGCTACACCTTC. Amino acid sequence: CASSLRGTGYTF.

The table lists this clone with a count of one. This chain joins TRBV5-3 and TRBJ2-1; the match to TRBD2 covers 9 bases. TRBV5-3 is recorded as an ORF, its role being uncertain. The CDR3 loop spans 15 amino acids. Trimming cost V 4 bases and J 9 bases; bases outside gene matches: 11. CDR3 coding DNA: TGTGCCAGAAGCCCCAGTAGCGGGAGAGGATTTGAGCAGTTCTTC. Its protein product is CARSPSSGRGFEQFF.

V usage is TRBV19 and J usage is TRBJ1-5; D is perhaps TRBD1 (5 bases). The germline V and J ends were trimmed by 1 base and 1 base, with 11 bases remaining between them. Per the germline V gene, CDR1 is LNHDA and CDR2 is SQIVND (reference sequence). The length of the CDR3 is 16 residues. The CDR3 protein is CASSIGAGRSNQPQHF. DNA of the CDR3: TGTGCCAGTAGTATAGGTGCAGGGCGAAGCAATCAGCCCCAGCATTTT.

The CDR3: CASSPRDGNYEQYF. CDR3 nucleotide sequence: TGTGCCAGCAGCCCGCGGGACGGCAACTACGAGCAGTACTTC. The V gene is TRBV7-9, the J gene TRBJ2-7; TRBD2 is a possible D gene (6 bases). CDR3 size: 14 residues. Trimming pared 5 bases from V and 3 bases from J, leaving 14 bases between. The germline V gene encodes CDR1 SEHNR and CDR2 FQNEAQ (reference sequence).

CDR3 bases: TGTGCCAGCAGTGAGGAGCGCTCCTACAATGAGCAGTTCTTC. Its translation: CASSEERSYNEQFF. This rearrangement joins TRBV2 to TRBJ2-1, with no clear D. CDR1 and CDR2 from the germline V gene are SNHLY and FYNNEI. This CDR3 contains 14 residues. V shed 3 bases and J shed 0 bases, with 6 bases lying between them.

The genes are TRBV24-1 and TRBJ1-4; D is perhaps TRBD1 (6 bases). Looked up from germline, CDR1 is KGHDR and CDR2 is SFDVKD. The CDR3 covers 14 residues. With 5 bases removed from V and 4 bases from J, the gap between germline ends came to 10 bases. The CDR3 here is CATSVGGSNEKLFF. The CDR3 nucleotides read TGTGCCACCAGTGTAGGGGGTAGTAATGAAAAACTGTTTTTT.

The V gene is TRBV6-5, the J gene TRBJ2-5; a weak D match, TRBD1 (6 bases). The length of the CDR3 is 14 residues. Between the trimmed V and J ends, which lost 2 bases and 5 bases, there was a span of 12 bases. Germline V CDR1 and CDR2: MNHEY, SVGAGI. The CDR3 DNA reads TGTGCCAGCAGTTACGGGGGTAGGGGGGAGACCCAGTACTTC. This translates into CASSYGGRGETQYF.

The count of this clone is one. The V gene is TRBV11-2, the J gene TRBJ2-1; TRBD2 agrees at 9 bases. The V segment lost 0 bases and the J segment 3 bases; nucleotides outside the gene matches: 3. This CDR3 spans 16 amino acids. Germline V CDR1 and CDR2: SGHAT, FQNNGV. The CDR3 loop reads CASSLDVTSGYNEQFF. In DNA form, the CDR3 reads TGTGCCAGCAGCTTAGATGTGACTAGCGGCTACAATGAGCAGTTCTTC.

This chain's CDR3 is CASSWTGGYEQFF. The CDR3 DNA reads as TGTGCCAGCAGCTGGACAGGGGGCTATGAGCAGTTCTTC. V gene TRBV6-6 combines with J gene TRBJ2-1, with 11 positions matching TRBD1. J lost 8 bases, V lost 6 bases, and 3 bases had no gene match. Germline V gene sequence: CDR1 MNHNY, CDR2 SVGAGI (reference sequence). The CDR3 consists of 13 residues.

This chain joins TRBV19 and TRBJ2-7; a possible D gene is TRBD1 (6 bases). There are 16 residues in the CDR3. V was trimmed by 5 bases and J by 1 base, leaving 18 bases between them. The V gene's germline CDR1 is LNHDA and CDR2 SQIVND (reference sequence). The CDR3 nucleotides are TGTGCCAGTAGTGTTTCCGACAGGTGGGTTTCCTACGAGCAGTACTTC. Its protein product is CASSVSDRWVSYEQYF.

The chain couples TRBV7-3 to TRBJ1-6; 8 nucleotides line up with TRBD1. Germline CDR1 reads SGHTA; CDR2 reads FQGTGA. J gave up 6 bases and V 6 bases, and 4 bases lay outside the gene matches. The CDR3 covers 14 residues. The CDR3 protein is CASRMTGANSPLHF. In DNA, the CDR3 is TGTGCCAGCAGAATGACAGGGGCTAATTCACCCCTCCACTTT.

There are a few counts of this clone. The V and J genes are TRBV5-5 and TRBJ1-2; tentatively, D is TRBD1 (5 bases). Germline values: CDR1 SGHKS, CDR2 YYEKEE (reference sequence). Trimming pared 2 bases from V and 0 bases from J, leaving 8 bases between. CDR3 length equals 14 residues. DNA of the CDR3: TGTGCCAGCAGCTTTGACAGTCCTAACTATGGCTACACCTTC. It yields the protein CASSFDSPNYGYTF.

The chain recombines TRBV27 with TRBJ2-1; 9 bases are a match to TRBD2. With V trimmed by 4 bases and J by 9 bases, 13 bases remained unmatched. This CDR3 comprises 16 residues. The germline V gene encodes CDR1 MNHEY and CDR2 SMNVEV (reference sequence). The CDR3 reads CASSWGRRREGGEQFF. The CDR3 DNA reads TGTGCCAGCAGTTGGGGGAGGAGGCGGGAGGGCGGTGAGCAGTTCTTC.